This T cell receptor beta chain was captured in a study of T cell responses to AZD1222 COVID-19 vaccine. Study-level findings and limits: Nearly half of spike-specific TCRs reportedly go after variant regions that carry no mutations. Increases in Spike-specific TCR breadth and depth were seen after two AZD1222 doses. Baseline testing showed seropositivity in only a handful of AZD1222 recipients.

Profiling relied on immunoSEQ multiplex PCR, and the TCRdb table lists in-frame clones only, not all of them. The sample has 95,000 to 150,000 clones, over 75% seen once. With 6 bases removed from V and 0 bases from J, the gap between germline ends came to 18 bases. Germline CDR1 is KGHSH and CDR2 is LQKENI. This CDR3 region has 17 residues. Concerning this clone: Its antigen is unidentified.

This rearrangement joins TRBV18 to TRBJ1-3; D possibly corresponds to TRBD1 (5 bases). The source was peripheral blood, collected on day 0 of AZD1222 vaccination. The source of this sequence is an adult in good health. The CDR3 DNA reads TGTGCCAGCTCCGTACGGGGGTCGGATTACTCTGGAAACACCATATATTTT. Amino acids: CASSVRGSDYSGNTIYF.